This TCR beta chain originates from a study of vaccination effects on CD4 cells after COVID-19. ViraFEST used viral peptide pools to expand antigen-specific CD4+ T cells before sequencing. CD4+ T cells were isolated after less than 13 days of culture. Participants received two doses of either the BNT162b2 or mRNA-1273 vaccine. None of the vaccinated had previously contracted SARS-CoV-2, and their nucleocapsid antibodies tested negative. For each well, about 2 million PBMC were cultured with 8.5 to 10 IU/ml IL-2 and roughly 9.8 ug/ml peptides. This CDR3 contains 20 residues. The germline V and J ends were trimmed by 4 bases and 0 bases, with 25 bases remaining between them. CDR1 SGHDN and CDR2 FVKESK come from the germline V gene. Points from the study as a whole: Marked clonal contraction of infection- and vaccine-induced clones was seen late after vaccination. In vaccinees who were healthy, merely 1 out of 255 vaccine-induced clones cross-reacted with common cold coronaviruses.

Sequencing used immunoSEQ multiplex PCR; TCRdb keeps in-frame clones, though not all of them. This sample has some 35,000 clones; around 80% occur once, and the top ten carry roughly 2%. Worth noting for this clone: Its target is unknown.

This clonotype originated in a human donor who received a COVID-19 vaccine. Some clones in this sample may be carry-over from other donors' samples. The chain uses TRBV14 and TRBJ2-4; D may be TRBD1 or TRBD2 (5 bases each). Specimen: CD4+ T cells from PBMCs cultured with HCoV-NL63 spike peptides, collected after COVID-19 vaccination. The CDR3 nucleotides are TGTGCCAGCAGCCCCAGTCGGGGACCACCTAGATTCCTAGCCAAAAACATTCAGTACTTC. Its translation is CASSPSRGPPRFLAKNIQYF.